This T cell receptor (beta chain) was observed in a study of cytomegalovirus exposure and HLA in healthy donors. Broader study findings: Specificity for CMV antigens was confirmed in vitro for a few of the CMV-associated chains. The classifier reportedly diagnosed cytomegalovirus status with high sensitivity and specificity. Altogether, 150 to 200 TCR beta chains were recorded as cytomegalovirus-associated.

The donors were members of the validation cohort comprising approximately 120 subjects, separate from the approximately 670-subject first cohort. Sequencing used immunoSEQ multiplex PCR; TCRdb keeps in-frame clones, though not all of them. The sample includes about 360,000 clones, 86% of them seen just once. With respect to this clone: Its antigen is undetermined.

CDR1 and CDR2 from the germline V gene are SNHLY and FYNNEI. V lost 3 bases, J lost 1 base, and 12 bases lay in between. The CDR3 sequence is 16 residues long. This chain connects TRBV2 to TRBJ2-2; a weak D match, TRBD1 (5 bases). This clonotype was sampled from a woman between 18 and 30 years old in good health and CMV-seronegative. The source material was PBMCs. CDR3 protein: CASSDKGLVNTGELFF. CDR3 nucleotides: TGTGCCAGCAGTGATAAGGGGCTGGTGAACACCGGGGAGCTGTTTTTT.